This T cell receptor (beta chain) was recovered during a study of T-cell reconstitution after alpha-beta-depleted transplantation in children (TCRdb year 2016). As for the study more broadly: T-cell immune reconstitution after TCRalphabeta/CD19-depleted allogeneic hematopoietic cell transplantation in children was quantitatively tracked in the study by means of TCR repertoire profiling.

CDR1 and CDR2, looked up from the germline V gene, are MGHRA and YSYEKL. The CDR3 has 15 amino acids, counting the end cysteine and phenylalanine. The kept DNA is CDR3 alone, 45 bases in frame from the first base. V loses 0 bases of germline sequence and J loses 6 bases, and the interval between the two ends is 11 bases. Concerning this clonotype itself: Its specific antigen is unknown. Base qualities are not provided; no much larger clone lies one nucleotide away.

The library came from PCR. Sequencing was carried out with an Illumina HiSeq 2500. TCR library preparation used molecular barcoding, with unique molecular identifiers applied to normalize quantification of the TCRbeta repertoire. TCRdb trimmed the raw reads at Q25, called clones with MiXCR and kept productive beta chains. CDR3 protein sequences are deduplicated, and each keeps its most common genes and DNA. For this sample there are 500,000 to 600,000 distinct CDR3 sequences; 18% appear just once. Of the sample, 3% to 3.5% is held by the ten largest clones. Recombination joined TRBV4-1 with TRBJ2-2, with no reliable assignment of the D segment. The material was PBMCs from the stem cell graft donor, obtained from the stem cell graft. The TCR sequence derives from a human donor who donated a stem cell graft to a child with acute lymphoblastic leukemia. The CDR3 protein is CASSQDPRIAGELFF. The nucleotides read TGCGCCAGCAGCCAAGATCCGAGGATCGCCGGGGAGCTGTTTTTT.